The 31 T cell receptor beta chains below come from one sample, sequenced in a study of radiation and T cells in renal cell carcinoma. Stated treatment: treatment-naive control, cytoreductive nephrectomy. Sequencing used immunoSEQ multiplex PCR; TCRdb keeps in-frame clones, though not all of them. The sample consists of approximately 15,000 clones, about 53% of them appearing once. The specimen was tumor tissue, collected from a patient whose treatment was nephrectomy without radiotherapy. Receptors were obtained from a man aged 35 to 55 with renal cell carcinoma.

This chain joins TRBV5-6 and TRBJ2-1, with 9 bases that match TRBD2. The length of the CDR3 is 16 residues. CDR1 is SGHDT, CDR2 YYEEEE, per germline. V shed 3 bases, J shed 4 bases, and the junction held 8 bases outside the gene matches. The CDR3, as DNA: TGTGCCAGCAGCTGGGGCCCTAGCGGGGAGTACAATGAGCAGTTCTTC. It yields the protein CASSWGPSGEYNEQFF.

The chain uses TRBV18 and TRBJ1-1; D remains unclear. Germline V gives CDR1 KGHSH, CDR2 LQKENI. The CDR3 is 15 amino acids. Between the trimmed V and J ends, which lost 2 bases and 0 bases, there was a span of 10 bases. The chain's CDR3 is CASSPSATMNTEAFF. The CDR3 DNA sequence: TGTGCCAGCTCACCATCGGCAACAATGAACACTGAAGCTTTCTTT.

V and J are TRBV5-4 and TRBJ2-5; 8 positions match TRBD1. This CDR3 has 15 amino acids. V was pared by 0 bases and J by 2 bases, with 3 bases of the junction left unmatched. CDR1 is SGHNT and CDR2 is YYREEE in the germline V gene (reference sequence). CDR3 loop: CASSLVTGGQETQYF. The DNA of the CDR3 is TGTGCCAGCAGCTTGGTTACAGGGGGACAAGAGACCCAGTACTTC. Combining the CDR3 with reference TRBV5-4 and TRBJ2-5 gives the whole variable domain ETGVTQSPTHLIKTRGQQVTLRCSSQSGHNTVSWYQQALGQGPQFIFQYYREEENGRGNFPPRFSGLQFPNYSSELNVNALELDDSALYLCASSLVTGGQETQYFGPGTRLLVL.

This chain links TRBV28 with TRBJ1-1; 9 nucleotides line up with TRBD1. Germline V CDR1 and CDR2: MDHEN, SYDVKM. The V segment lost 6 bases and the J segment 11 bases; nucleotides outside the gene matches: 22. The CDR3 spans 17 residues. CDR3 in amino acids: CASSRTGVLDGNFGAFF. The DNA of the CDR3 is TGTGCCAGCAGCAGGACAGGGGTTCTGGACGGCAATTTCGGGGCTTTCTTT.

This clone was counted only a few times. CDR3 loop: CASQPSGAVGELFF. The CDR3 DNA is TGTGCCAGCCAACCCTCAGGGGCGGTCGGGGAGCTGTTTTTT. The chain is built from TRBV7-3 and TRBJ2-2, with D possibly being TRBD1 (6 bases). The germline CDR1 and CDR2 sequences are SGHTA and FQGTGA. V was pared by 8 bases and J by 7 bases, with 17 bases between. This CDR3 has 14 residues.

The CDR3 nucleotides are TGTGCCAGCAGTTCGTACGGGACTAGCGGGGTTAGCTCCTACAATGAGCAGTTCTTC. It encodes CASSSYGTSGVSSYNEQFF. This sequence joins TRBV28 and TRBJ2-1; 13 positions match TRBD2. This CDR3 spans 19 amino acids. V lost 4 bases and J lost 0; bases outside the gene matches: 9. CDR1 and CDR2 from the germline V gene are MDHEN and SYDVKM.

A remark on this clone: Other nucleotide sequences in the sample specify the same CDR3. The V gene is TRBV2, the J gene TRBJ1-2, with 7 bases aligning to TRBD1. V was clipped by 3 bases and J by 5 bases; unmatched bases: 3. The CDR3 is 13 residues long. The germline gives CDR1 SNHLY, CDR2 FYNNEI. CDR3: CASSDNRGYGYTF. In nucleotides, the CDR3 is TGTGCCAGCAGTGATAACAGGGGATATGGCTACACCTTC.

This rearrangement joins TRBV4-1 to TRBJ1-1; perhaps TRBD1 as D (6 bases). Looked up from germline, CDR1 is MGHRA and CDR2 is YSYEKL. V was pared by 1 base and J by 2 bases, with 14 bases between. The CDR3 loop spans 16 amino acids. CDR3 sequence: CASSQVPGQRNTEAFF. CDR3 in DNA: TGCGCCAGCAGCCAAGTACCGGGACAAAGAAACACTGAAGCTTTCTTT.

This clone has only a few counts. For the CDR3, the DNA is TGTGCCAGCAGTTCGGACAGGGGAGGTCAGCCCCAGCATTTT. This encodes CASSSDRGGQPQHF. The chain uses TRBV2 and TRBJ1-5; TRBD1 matches 9 bases. V lost 5 bases, J lost 6 bases, and 5 bases stayed unmatched. Looked up from germline, CDR1 is SNHLY and CDR2 is FYNNEI. The CDR3 is made up of 14 amino acids.

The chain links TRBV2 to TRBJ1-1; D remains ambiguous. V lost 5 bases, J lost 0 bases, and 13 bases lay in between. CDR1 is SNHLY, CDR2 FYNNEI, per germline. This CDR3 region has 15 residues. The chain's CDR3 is CASSFRAAVNTEAFF. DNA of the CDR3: TGTGCCAGCAGTTTTCGGGCAGCCGTGAACACTGAAGCTTTCTTT.

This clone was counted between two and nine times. CDR3 bases: TGTGCCAGCCCCACCACCCCAGGGGGCCCTAATGCGAACACCGGGGAGCTGTTTTTT. Encoded protein: CASPTTPGGPNANTGELFF. The rearrangement joins TRBV18 to TRBJ2-2; 8 nucleotides match TRBD1. The CDR3 is 19 amino acids. J lost 0 bases, V lost 8 bases, and 17 bases had no gene match. The germline CDR1 and CDR2 sequences are KGHSH and LQKENI. The full variable domain, rest sourced from reference TRBV18 and TRBJ2-2, is NAGVMQNPRHLVRRRGQEARLRCSPMKGHSHVYWYRQLPEEGLKFMVYLQKENIIDESGMPKERFSAEFPKEGPSILRIQQVVRGDSAAYFCASPTTPGGPNANTGELFFGEGSRLTVL.

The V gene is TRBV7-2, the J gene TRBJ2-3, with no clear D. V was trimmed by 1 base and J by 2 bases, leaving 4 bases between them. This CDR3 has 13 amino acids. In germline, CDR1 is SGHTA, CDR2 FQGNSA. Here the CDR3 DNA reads TGTGCCAGCAGCTTAGATAACACAGATACGCAGTATTTT. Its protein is CASSLDNTDTQYF. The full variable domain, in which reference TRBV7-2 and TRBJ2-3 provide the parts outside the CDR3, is GAGVSQSPSNKVTEKGKDVELRCDPISGHTALYWYRQSLGQGLEFLIYFQGNSAPDKSGLPSDRFSAERTGGSVSTLTIQRTQQEDSAVYLCASSLDNTDTQYFGPGTRLTVL.

The CDR3 bases are TGTGCCAGCAGCTCGGGACAGACCCAAGAGACCCAGTACTTC. Protein product: CASSSGQTQETQYF. The rearrangement links TRBV11-2 to TRBJ2-5; TRBD1 matches at 7 bases. In germline, CDR1 is SGHAT, CDR2 FQNNGV. V shed 4 bases, J shed 1 base, and the junction held 3 bases outside the gene matches. The CDR3 is made up of 14 amino acids.

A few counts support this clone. CDR3 residues: CASQNYEQYF. In DNA, the CDR3 is TGTGCCAGCCAAAATTACGAGCAGTACTTC. This chain joins TRBV27 and TRBJ2-7; unclear D gene. Trimming pared 8 bases from V and 4 bases from J, leaving 6 bases between. This CDR3 comprises 10 residues. Germline lookup yields CDR1 MNHEY and CDR2 SMNVEV (reference sequence).

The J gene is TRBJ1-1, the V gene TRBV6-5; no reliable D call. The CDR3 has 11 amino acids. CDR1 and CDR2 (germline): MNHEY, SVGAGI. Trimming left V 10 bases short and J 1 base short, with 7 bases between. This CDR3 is CATQANTEAFF. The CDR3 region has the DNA TGTGCCACCCAGGCGAACACTGAAGCTTTCTTT.

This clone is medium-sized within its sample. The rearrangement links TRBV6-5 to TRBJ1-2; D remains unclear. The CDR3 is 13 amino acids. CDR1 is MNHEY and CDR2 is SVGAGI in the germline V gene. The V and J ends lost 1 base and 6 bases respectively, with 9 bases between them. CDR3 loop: CASSYWGGDGYTF. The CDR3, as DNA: TGTGCCAGCAGTTACTGGGGTGGCGATGGCTACACCTTC.

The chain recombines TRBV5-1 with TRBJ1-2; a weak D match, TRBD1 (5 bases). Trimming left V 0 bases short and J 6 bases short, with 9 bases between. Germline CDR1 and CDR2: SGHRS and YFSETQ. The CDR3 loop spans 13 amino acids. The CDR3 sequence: CASSLGQGNGYTF. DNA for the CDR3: TGCGCCAGCAGCTTGGGTCAGGGTAATGGCTACACCTTC.

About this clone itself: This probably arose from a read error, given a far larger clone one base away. The CDR3 bases are TGTGCCAGCAGCTTGTCCGGGGGCTATGAAAAACTGTTTTTT. Translation: CASSLSGGYEKLFF. J is TRBJ1-4 and V is TRBV13, with D possibly matching TRBD1 (6 bases). This CDR3 contains 14 residues. Germline V gives CDR1 PRHDT, CDR2 FYEKMQ (reference sequence). Trimming took off 3 bases at V and 6 bases at J, with 11 bases between the two ends.

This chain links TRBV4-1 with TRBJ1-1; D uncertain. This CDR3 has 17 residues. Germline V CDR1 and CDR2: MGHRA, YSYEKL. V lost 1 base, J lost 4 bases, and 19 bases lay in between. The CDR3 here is CASSQGLEGGRRTEAFF. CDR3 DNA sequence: TGCGCCAGCAGCCAAGGTCTAGAAGGAGGCAGACGCACTGAAGCTTTCTTT.

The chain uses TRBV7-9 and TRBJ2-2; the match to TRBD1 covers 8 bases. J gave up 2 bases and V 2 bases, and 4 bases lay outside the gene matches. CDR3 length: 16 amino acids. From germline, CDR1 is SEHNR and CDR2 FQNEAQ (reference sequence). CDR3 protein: CASSLQGALNTGELFF. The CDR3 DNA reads TGTGCCAGCAGCTTACAGGGGGCTCTTAACACCGGGGAGCTGTTTTTT.

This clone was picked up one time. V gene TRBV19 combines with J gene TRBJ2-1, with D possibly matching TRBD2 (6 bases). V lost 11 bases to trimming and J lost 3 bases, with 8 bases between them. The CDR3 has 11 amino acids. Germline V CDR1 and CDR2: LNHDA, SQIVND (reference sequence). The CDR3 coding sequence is TGTGCCGGAGGGGACTACAATGAGCAGTTCTTC. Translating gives CAGGDYNEQFF.

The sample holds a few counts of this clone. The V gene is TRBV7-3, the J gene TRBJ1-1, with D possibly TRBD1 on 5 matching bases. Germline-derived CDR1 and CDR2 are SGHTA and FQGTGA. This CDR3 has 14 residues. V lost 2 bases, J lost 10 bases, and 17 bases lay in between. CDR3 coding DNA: TGTGCCAGCAGCTTAGGAGTGCGTCAGGGTGGAGCTTTCTTT. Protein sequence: CASSLGVRQGGAFF.

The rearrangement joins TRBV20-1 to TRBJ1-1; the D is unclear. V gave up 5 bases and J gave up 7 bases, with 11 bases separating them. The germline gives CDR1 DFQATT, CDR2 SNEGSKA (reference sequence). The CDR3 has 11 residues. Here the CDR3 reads CSALDRREAFF. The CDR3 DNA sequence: TGCAGTGCTTTGGACCGGCGTGAAGCTTTCTTT.

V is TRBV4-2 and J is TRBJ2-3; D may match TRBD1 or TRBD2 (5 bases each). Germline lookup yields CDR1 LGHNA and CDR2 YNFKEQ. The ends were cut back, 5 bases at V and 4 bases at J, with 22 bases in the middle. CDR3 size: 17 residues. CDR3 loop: CASSVQWGTVPPDTQYF. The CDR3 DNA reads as TGTGCCAGCAGCGTTCAATGGGGGACCGTTCCCCCAGATACGCAGTATTTT.

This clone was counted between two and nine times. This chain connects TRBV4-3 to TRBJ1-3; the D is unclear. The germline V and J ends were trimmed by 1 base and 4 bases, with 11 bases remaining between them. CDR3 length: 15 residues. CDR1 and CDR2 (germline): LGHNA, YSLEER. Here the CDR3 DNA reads TGCGCCAGCAGCCAAGTTGGTGGTAGGGGAAACACCATATATTTT. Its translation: CASSQVGGRGNTIYF.

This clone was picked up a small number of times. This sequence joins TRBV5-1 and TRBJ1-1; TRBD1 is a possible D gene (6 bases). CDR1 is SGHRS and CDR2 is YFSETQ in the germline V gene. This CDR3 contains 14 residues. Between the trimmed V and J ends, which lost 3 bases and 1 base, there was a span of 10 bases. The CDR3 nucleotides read TGCGCCAGCAGCTGGACAGACTCGAACACTGAAGCTTTCTTT. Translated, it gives CASSWTDSNTEAFF.

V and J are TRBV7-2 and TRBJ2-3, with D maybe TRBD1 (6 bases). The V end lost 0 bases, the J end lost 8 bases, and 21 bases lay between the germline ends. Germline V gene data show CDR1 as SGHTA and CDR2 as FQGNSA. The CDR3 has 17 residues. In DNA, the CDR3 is TGTGCCAGCAGCTTAGCAGCAGGGGACCCCTCTCGTAGTACGCAGTATTTT. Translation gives CASSLAAGDPSRSTQYF.

In DNA, the CDR3 is TGTGCCAGCAGCTTAGCGATAGGGGGTCCTGAAGCTTTCTTT. Translation: CASSLAIGGPEAFF. The chain couples TRBV7-2 to TRBJ1-1; D is possibly TRBD1 (6 bases). Trimming cost V 0 bases and J 6 bases, with 11 bases left between them. Germline values: CDR1 SGHTA, CDR2 FQGNSA. This CDR3 is built from 14 residues.

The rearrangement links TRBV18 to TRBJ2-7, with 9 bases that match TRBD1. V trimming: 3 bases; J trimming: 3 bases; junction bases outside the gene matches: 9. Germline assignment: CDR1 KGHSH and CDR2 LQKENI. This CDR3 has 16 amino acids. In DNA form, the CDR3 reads TGTGCCAGCTCACCGGGGACAGGGTTTACCCACTACGAGCAGTACTTC. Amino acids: CASSPGTGFTHYEQYF.

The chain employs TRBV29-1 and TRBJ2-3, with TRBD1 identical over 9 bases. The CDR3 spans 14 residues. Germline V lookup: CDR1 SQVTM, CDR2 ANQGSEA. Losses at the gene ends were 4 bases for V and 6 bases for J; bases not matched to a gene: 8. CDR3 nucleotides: TGCAGCGTTGGGACAGGGGATTCCCCGGATACGCAGTATTTT. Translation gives CSVGTGDSPDTQYF.

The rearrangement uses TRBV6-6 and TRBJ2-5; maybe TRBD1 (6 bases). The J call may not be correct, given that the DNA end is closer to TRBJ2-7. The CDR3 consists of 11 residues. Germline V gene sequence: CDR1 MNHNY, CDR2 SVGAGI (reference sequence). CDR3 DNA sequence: TGTGCCTGCTTACAGGGCTACGAGCAGTACTTC. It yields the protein CACLQGYEQYF.